This passage covers 30 T cell receptor beta chains from one sample sequenced in a study of shared clonotypes between healthy human individuals. Repertoires were generated with immunoSEQ multiplex PCR, while TCRdb's copy carries only in-frame clones and drops some. The sample has around 700,000 clones, over 65% seen once; the top ten hold 1.5% to 2%. Material for sequencing was memory CD4+ T cells sorted from blood. The subset here: CD45RA-negative fraction. The receptors stem from a woman aged 25 to 39 in good health.

This clone was counted a few times. A much more abundant neighbour one base away suggests this may be a read error. Other nucleotide sequences in the sample specify the same CDR3. The chain links TRBV7-9 to TRBJ2-2; no clear D gene. Germline V CDR1 and CDR2: SEHNR, FQNEAQ (reference sequence). The CDR3 length is 13 residues. The germline V and J ends were trimmed by 2 bases and 1 base, with 2 bases remaining between them. CDR3: CASSLMNTGELFF. Here the CDR3 DNA reads TGTGCCAGCAGCTTAATGAACACCGGGGAGCTGTTTTTT. The full variable domain, completed using reference TRBV7-9 and TRBJ2-2, is DTGVSQNPRHKITKRGQNVTFRCDPISEHNRLYWYRQTLGQGPEFLTYFQNEAQLEKSRLLSDRFSAERPKGSFSTLEIQRTEQGDSAMYLCASSLMNTGELFFGEGSRLTVL.

This chain links TRBV19 with TRBJ1-2; no clear D. Trimming took 5 bases from V and 4 from J, leaving 8 bases between them. Germline loops: CDR1 LNHDA, CDR2 SQIVND (reference sequence). The CDR3 extends over 12 amino acids. CDR3 coding DNA: TGTGCCAGTAGTGAAACTTCCTATGGCTACACCTTC. Translated: CASSETSYGYTF.

The chain employs TRBV6-7 and TRBJ2-7, with 7 bases fitting TRBD1. TRBV6-7 has ORF status, its function being uncertain. The CDR3 is 15 residues long. The trim removed 7 bases at V and 0 bases at J, leaving 9 bases unmatched. CDR3 nucleotide sequence: TGTGCCAGCAAATTCCCCCGGGACAGCTCCTACGAGCAGTACTTC. As protein: CASKFPRDSSYEQYF.

The V and J genes are TRBV5-4 and TRBJ2-1, with 10 bases aligning to TRBD2. The V segment lost 1 base and the J segment 8 bases; nucleotides outside the gene matches: 21. This CDR3 spans 20 amino acids. CDR1 and CDR2 (germline): SGHNT, YYREEE (reference sequence). The CDR3, as DNA: TGTGCCAGCAGCTTGCCTTTTGGGGGCGGTCTAGCGGGAGAAAGGGATGAGCAGTTCTTC. This translates into CASSLPFGGGLAGERDEQFF. Using reference TRBV5-4 and TRBJ2-1 for the parts outside the CDR3, the full variable domain is ETGVTQSPTHLIKTRGQQVTLRCSSQSGHNTVSWYQQALGQGPQFIFQYYREEENGRGNFPPRFSGLQFPNYSSELNVNALELDDSALYLCASSLPFGGGLAGERDEQFFGPGTRLTVL.

V and J are TRBV5-8 and TRBJ1-1; the match to TRBD1 covers 11 bases. This CDR3 contains 14 residues. From germline, CDR1 is SGHTS and CDR2 YDEGEE. Trimming cost V 5 bases and J 5 bases; bases outside gene matches: 5. The CDR3 reads CASSSDRGLTEAFF. CDR3 in DNA: TGTGCCAGCAGTTCGGACAGGGGGCTAACTGAAGCTTTCTTT.

The V and J genes are TRBV19 and TRBJ2-5, with a tentative D call TRBD2 (5 bases). From germline, CDR1 is LNHDA and CDR2 SQIVND (reference sequence). The V gene lost 4 bases and the J gene lost 5 bases, with 20 bases spanning the gap. The CDR3 length is 16 residues. The CDR3 is CASSNWFAGSQETQYF. CDR3 in DNA: TGTGCCAGTAGTAACTGGTTTGCGGGTTCCCAGGAGACCCAGTACTTC.

This clone was counted between two and nine times. This rearrangement joins TRBV2 to TRBJ2-3; D remains unclear. Germline V CDR1 and CDR2: SNHLY, FYNNEI. V was pared by 4 bases and J by 4 bases, with 15 bases between. The CDR3 spans 15 residues. CDR3 loop: CASSGRPSNADTQYF. Here the CDR3 DNA reads TGTGCCAGCAGTGGTCGGCCGTCGAACGCAGATACGCAGTATTTT.

V is TRBV10-2 and J is TRBJ1-2; a possible D gene is TRBD1 (5 bases). Per the germline V gene, CDR1 is WSHSY and CDR2 is SAAADI. The CDR3 runs to 13 residues. Trimming left V 3 bases short and J 4 bases short, with 9 bases between. The CDR3 reads CASSDAGSYGYTF. In nucleotides, the CDR3 is TGCGCCAGCAGTGATGCAGGGAGCTATGGCTACACCTTC.

The CDR3 bases are TGTGCCAGCAGTTTAGGTTTTGCGGGAGTGGCTGGCAATGAGCAGTTCTTC. Its protein product is CASSLGFAGVAGNEQFF. This chain connects TRBV28 to TRBJ2-1; 7 bases are shared with TRBD2. In germline, CDR1 is MDHEN, CDR2 SYDVKM. This CDR3 has 17 amino acids. Trimming at V came to 2 bases and at J to 6 bases, leaving 13 bases not matched to a gene.

This chain joins TRBV2 and TRBJ1-3; D unclear. From germline, CDR1 is SNHLY and CDR2 FYNNEI. This CDR3 region has 14 residues. V shed 1 base and J shed 2 bases, with 6 bases lying between them. The CDR3 spells CASSEGRPGNTIYF. CDR3 nucleotide sequence: TGTGCCAGCAGTGAAGGCAGGCCTGGAAACACCATATATTTT. The whole variable domain, remainder taken from reference TRBV2 and TRBJ1-3, is EPEVTQTPSHQVTQMGQEVILRCVPISNHLYFYWYRQILGQKVEFLVSFYNNEISEKSEIFDDQFSVERPDGSNFTLKIRSTKLEDSAMYFCASSEGRPGNTIYFGEGSWLTVV.

This clone was counted only a few times. V is TRBV5-4 and J is TRBJ2-1; 7 positions match TRBD2. Per the germline V gene, CDR1 is SGHNT and CDR2 is YYREEE (reference sequence). Germline trimming cut 3 bases from V and 3 bases from J; bases unmatched to any gene: 6. CDR3 length: 15 residues. The CDR3 DNA is TGTGCCAGCAGCTACAAAGCGGGAATCTACAATGAGCAGTTCTTC. This codes for CASSYKAGIYNEQFF.

This sequence joins TRBV19 and TRBJ2-1; D remains ambiguous. This CDR3 spans 14 amino acids. The germline V gene encodes CDR1 LNHDA and CDR2 SQIVND (reference sequence). The V end lost 4 bases, the J end lost 6 bases, and 13 bases lay between the germline ends. The CDR3 DNA follows: TGTGCCAGTAGTACCCTTGATCAGGTCAATGAGCAGTTCTTC. Protein product: CASSTLDQVNEQFF.

In DNA, the CDR3 is TGTGCCAGTAGTAGAGGAGGGACAGCCCAAGAGACCCAGTACTTC. Amino acids: CASSRGGTAQETQYF. The chain carries TRBV19 and TRBJ2-5, with a weak D call TRBD1 (7 bases). Germline CDR1 reads LNHDA; CDR2 reads SQIVND (reference sequence). Trimming left V 4 bases short and J 1 base short, with 13 bases between. This CDR3 is 15 amino acids long.

This clone was detected only a few times. J is TRBJ2-1 and V is TRBV5-1, with D unclear. The CDR3 extends over 19 amino acids. Germline CDR1 SGHRS, CDR2 YFSETQ. Deletions cut 4 bases from V and 1 base from J, with 24 bases between. The CDR3 DNA sequence: TGCGCCAGCAGCCAAGCCCTCCGGAAAAATGTCGCGTCCTACAATGAGCAGTTCTTC. Its translation is CASSQALRKNVASYNEQFF.

The CDR3 loop reads CASSLAEATDTQYF. CDR3 DNA: TGTGCCAGCAGCTTAGCGGAGGCCACAGATACGCAGTATTTT. V gene TRBV7-2 combines with J gene TRBJ2-3, with TRBD2 as a possible D gene (5 bases). The germline CDR1 and CDR2 sequences are SGHTA and FQGNSA. CDR3 length: 14 amino acids. V was clipped by 0 bases and J by 2 bases, with 6 bases between them.

This clone was seen more than once but under ten times. The V and J genes are TRBV6-5 and TRBJ1-1, with a tentative D call TRBD1 (5 bases). The germline V gene encodes CDR1 MNHEY and CDR2 SVGAGI. The germline V and J ends were trimmed by 7 bases and 2 bases, with 11 bases remaining between them. CDR3 length: 13 amino acids. The CDR3 reads CASTRGVNTEAFF. The CDR3 DNA follows: TGTGCCAGCACCCGGGGGGTAAACACTGAAGCTTTCTTT.

The count of this clone is one. The chain links TRBV7-8 to TRBJ2-6, with D unclear. The CDR3 totals 18 residues. Trimming shortened V by 5 bases and J by 5 bases, and 22 bases separated the two germline ends. CDR1 is SGHVS, CDR2 FQNEAQ, per germline. The CDR3 DNA reads as TGTGCCAGCAGCAGAATGTGTTACCCACAAAGTCGGGCCAACGTCCTGACTTTC. Its translation: CASSRMCYPQSRANVLTF.

The chain uses TRBV7-9 and TRBJ2-1, with 11 positions matching TRBD2. The CDR3 is 16 amino acids. Germline loops: CDR1 SEHNR, CDR2 FQNEAQ (reference sequence). The trim removed 1 base at V and 5 bases at J, leaving 4 bases unmatched. The CDR3 spells CASSLEGLAGHNEQFF. The CDR3 DNA reads as TGTGCCAGCAGCTTAGAAGGACTAGCGGGCCACAATGAGCAGTTCTTC.

V gene TRBV20-1 combines with J gene TRBJ2-6; D is perhaps TRBD1 or TRBD2 (5 bases each). V lost 3 bases and J lost 19, with 13 bases in between. CDR3 length equals 10 residues. The germline gives CDR1 DFQATT, CDR2 SNEGSKA (reference sequence). CDR3 loop: CSASYGGPTF. In nucleotides, the CDR3 is TGCAGTGCTAGTTATGGGGGTCCTACTTTC.

The chain's CDR3 is CASAHQWTGGIEQYF. The CDR3 DNA sequence: TGTGCCAGCGCCCACCAATGGACAGGGGGTATCGAGCAGTACTTC. The chain employs TRBV6-6 and TRBJ2-7, with 10 bases lining up with TRBD1. Germline V gene sequence: CDR1 MNHNY, CDR2 SVGAGI (reference sequence). The length of the CDR3 is 15 residues. Germline trimming cut 8 bases from V and 6 bases from J; bases unmatched to any gene: 13.

Worth noting for this clone: Distinct nucleotide sequences in the sample also encode this CDR3. The rearrangement uses TRBV7-9 and TRBJ1-1; no reliable D call. The V end was cut by 1 base, the J end by 11 bases, with 2 bases between. CDR3 length equals 9 residues. Germline CDR1 and CDR2: SEHNR and FQNEAQ (reference sequence). The chain's CDR3 is CASSLGAFF. The CDR3, as DNA: TGTGCCAGCAGCTTAGGCGCTTTCTTT.

The chain recombines TRBV27 with TRBJ1-2, with TRBD1 matching 11 bases. This CDR3 contains 13 residues. The trim removed 5 bases at V and 5 bases at J, leaving 1 base unmatched. Per germline, CDR1 MNHEY and CDR2 SMNVEV (reference sequence). The CDR3 here is CASSRDRGYGYTF. The CDR3 nucleotides read TGTGCCAGCAGTAGGGACAGGGGGTATGGCTACACCTTC.

This chain uses TRBV4-1 with TRBJ2-3; D possibly corresponds to TRBD2 (5 bases). CDR1 and CDR2 (germline): MGHRA, YSYEKL. The V gene lost 3 bases and the J gene lost 6 bases, with 22 bases spanning the gap. The CDR3 consists of 17 residues. The CDR3 sequence is CASSHARRSARDDTQYF. Written as DNA, the CDR3 is TGCGCCAGCAGCCACGCCCGGAGATCCGCTCGGGATGATACGCAGTATTTT.

This clone was picked up many times. The chain uses TRBV25-1 and TRBJ2-3; 8 positions agree with TRBD1. V lost 4 bases to trimming and J lost 1 base; unmatched junction nucleotides: 4. There are 15 residues in the CDR3. Germline-derived CDR1 and CDR2 are MGHDK and SYGVNS. This CDR3 reads CASSVGTGGTDTQYF. CDR3 coding DNA: TGTGCCAGCAGTGTCGGGACAGGAGGCACAGATACGCAGTATTTT.

The J gene is TRBJ1-1, the V gene TRBV7-6; no clear D. The V gene lost 0 bases and the J gene lost 1 base, with 6 bases spanning the gap. CDR3 length equals 14 residues. Germline-derived CDR1 and CDR2 are SGHVS and FNYEAQ. The CDR3 is CASSLASRNTEAFF. DNA of the CDR3: TGTGCCAGCAGCTTAGCTAGCAGGAACACTGAAGCTTTCTTT.

The chain employs TRBV19 and TRBJ2-1; 9 nucleotides line up with TRBD1. There are 14 residues in the CDR3. From germline, CDR1 is LNHDA and CDR2 SQIVND (reference sequence). Trimming cost V 7 bases and J 5 bases; bases outside gene matches: 6. CDR3 amino acids: CASNRDRADNEQFF. The CDR3 DNA reads TGTGCCAGTAACCGGGACAGGGCGGACAATGAGCAGTTCTTC. Using reference TRBV19 and TRBJ2-1 for the parts outside the CDR3, the full variable domain is DGGITQSPKYLFRKEGQNVTLSCEQNLNHDAMYWYRQDPGQGLRLIYYSQIVNDFQKGDIAEGYSVSREKKESFPLTVTSAQKNPTAFYLCASNRDRADNEQFFGPGTRLTVL.

The rearrangement joins TRBV28 to TRBJ1-1; D is perhaps TRBD1 (6 bases). With 6 bases removed from V and 4 bases from J, the gap between germline ends came to 21 bases. CDR1 MDHEN and CDR2 SYDVKM come from the germline V gene. The CDR3 is 16 residues long. The CDR3 region is CASSRRYRGLSTEAFF. CDR3 coding DNA: TGTGCCAGCAGCCGAAGATACCGGGGGCTGAGCACTGAAGCTTTCTTT.

The chain combines TRBV6-4 with TRBJ2-7, with D perhaps TRBD1 (5 bases). Per germline, CDR1 MRHNA and CDR2 SNTAGT. Trimming removed 4 bases from V and 4 bases from J, with 14 bases in between. The CDR3 sequence is 14 residues long. CDR3 loop: CASSAVVREYEQYF. CDR3 DNA: TGTGCCAGCAGTGCAGTGGTCAGGGAATACGAGCAGTACTTC.

This chain links TRBV7-3 with TRBJ2-7, with 10 nucleotides matching TRBD2. The length of the CDR3 is 15 residues. Trimming took 3 bases from V and 0 from J; bases not matched to a gene: 2. Germline lookup yields CDR1 SGHTA and CDR2 FQGTGA. In DNA form, the CDR3 reads TGTGCCAGCAGCTTTCGGACTAGCGGCTCCTACGAGCAGTACTTC. Amino acids: CASSFRTSGSYEQYF.

This clone was counted a single time. CDR3 amino acids: CASSPGGEQYF. The CDR3 nucleotides are TGTGCCAGCAGCCCAGGGGGGGAGCAGTACTTC. The chain has TRBV4-2 and TRBJ2-7; weak D call: TRBD1 (7 bases). Germline values: CDR1 LGHNA, CDR2 YNFKEQ. The germline V and J ends were trimmed by 4 bases and 7 bases, with 8 bases remaining between them. The CDR3 runs to 11 residues.